This entry lists 8 T cell receptor beta chains sequenced from one sample in a study of OX40 agonist ivuxolimab in advanced cancers. Some clones are missing from TCRdb's copy, which holds only in-frame ones; the method was immunoSEQ multiplex PCR. Altogether 60,000 or so clones are present, 84% being singletons, with the ten largest covering roughly 2%. Sequenced here: CD4+ or CD8+ T cells sorted from blood, sampled in a trial of the OX40 agonist ivuxolimab. All receptors come from an adult with an advanced solid tumor such as melanoma, head and neck, liver or kidney cancer.

In this sample, this clone turned up once. V gene TRBV7-9 combines with J gene TRBJ1-6, with 9 bases matching TRBD1. Germline-derived CDR1 and CDR2 are SEHNR and FQNEAQ (reference sequence). Trimming took 6 bases from V and 14 from J; bases not matched to a gene: 5. This CDR3 has 12 amino acids. The CDR3 region is CASSYTGGSLHF. The CDR3 DNA reads as TGTGCCAGCAGTTACACAGGGGGCTCCCTCCACTTT.

This clone was detected once. DNA of the CDR3: TGCGCCAGCAGCTTGGATGCCTCTAGCACAGATACGCAGTATTTT. Protein: CASSLDASSTDTQYF. The gene calls are TRBV5-1 and TRBJ2-3; no clear D. The CDR3 runs to 15 residues. V was trimmed by 0 bases and J by 0 bases, leaving 8 bases between them. The V gene's germline CDR1 is SGHRS and CDR2 YFSETQ.

This clone came up a few times. The chain employs TRBV2 and TRBJ2-3; 9 positions match TRBD1. The V gene end was trimmed by 11 bases and the J gene end by 4 bases; junction bases not matched to a gene: 10. This CDR3 is 14 amino acids long. Looked up from germline, CDR1 is SNHLY and CDR2 is FYNNEI. The CDR3 DNA reads TGTGCCGGCCGGGGACAGGGAGTTGCAGATACGCAGTATTTT. Translating it yields CAGRGQGVADTQYF. Combining the CDR3 with reference TRBV2 and TRBJ2-3 gives the whole variable domain EPEVTQTPSHQVTQMGQEVILRCVPISNHLYFYWYRQILGQKVEFLVSFYNNEISEKSEIFDDQFSVERPDGSNFTLKIRSTKLEDSAMYFCAGRGQGVADTQYFGPGTRLTVL.

The V and J genes are TRBV2 and TRBJ2-7, with 7 bases lining up with TRBD2. The CDR3 runs to 13 residues. J lost 5 bases, V lost 7 bases, and 8 bases had no gene match. CDR1 and CDR2 from the germline V gene are SNHLY and FYNNEI. DNA of the CDR3: TGTGCCAGCACCCTTGGGGGGGGAAACGAGCAGTACTTC. It encodes CASTLGGGNEQYF.

V gene TRBV9 combines with J gene TRBJ1-1; D ambiguous. The ends were cut back, 0 bases at V and 7 bases at J, with 13 bases in the middle. The germline CDR1 and CDR2 sequences are SGDLS and YYNGEE. The CDR3 has 14 amino acids. Here the CDR3 reads CASSVAGRSSEAFF. In DNA form, the CDR3 reads TGTGCCAGCAGCGTAGCTGGGAGATCGAGTGAAGCTTTCTTT.

The chain is built from TRBV28 and TRBJ2-7; the D gene is possibly TRBD1 (6 bases). CDR3 length: 13 residues. CDR1 MDHEN and CDR2 SYDVKM come from the germline V gene. V was trimmed by 4 bases and J by 7 bases, leaving 14 bases between them. The CDR3 DNA follows: TGTGCCAGCAGTTCCTCGGTCCAGGGGGAGCAGTACTTC. It encodes CASSSSVQGEQYF.

This clone has just a few counts. V is TRBV10-1 and J is TRBJ2-7; no clear D gene. CDR1 and CDR2 (germline): WNHNN, SYGVQD (reference sequence). CDR3 length: 13 amino acids. V shed 0 bases and J shed 3 bases, with 6 bases lying between them. The CDR3 loop reads CASSESNGYEQYF. As DNA, the CDR3 is TGCGCCAGCAGTGAGTCGAATGGCTACGAGCAGTACTTC.

The V gene is TRBV7-8, the J gene TRBJ2-3, with D unresolved. Germline-derived CDR1 and CDR2 are SGHVS and FQNEAQ. With 2 bases removed from V and 2 bases from J, the gap between germline ends came to 5 bases. This CDR3 is 13 amino acids long. CDR3 in amino acids: CASSLLTTDTQYF. Here the CDR3 DNA reads TGTGCCAGCAGCTTACTAACCACAGATACGCAGTATTTT.